Below, one T cell receptor (beta chain) is given with its context. Its antigen is unidentified. The beta constant-region primer was an equimolar mix of two oligonucleotides covering TRBC1 and TRBC2. The cDNA 3' end received a ligated single-stranded oligonucleotide carrying the SP2 primer and a 12-nucleotide UMI. One entry per CDR3 protein, called by TCRdb with MiXCR from the UMI-ligation and nested PCR reads. Among under 100,000 distinct CDR3 sequences listed, roughly 7% were seen once. This specimen comes from a study of naive and memory T cell subsets. Findings and limits, study-wide: Clonotypes here are unpaired alpha or beta chain sequences. Diversity fell and Gini index rose from naive through CM, EM, EMRA.

The V gene's germline CDR1 is SGHDN and CDR2 FVKESK. This CDR3 region has 15 residues. Trimming pared 0 bases from V and 8 bases from J, leaving 16 bases between. The sequencing input was central memory CD4+ T cells from blood. This TCR was recovered from a human donor in good health. V usage is TRBV14 and J usage is TRBJ1-2; D gene ambiguous. CDR3 loop: CASSQDLRAIEGYTF. In DNA, the CDR3 is TGTGCCAGCAGCCAAGATCTAAGGGCTATTGAGGGCTACACCTTC. Full variable domain (rest looked up from reference TRBV14 and TRBJ1-2): EAGVTQFPSHSVIEKGQTVTLRCDPISGHDNLYWYRRVMGKEIKFLLHFVKESKQDESGMPNNRFLAERTGGTYSTLKVQPAELEDSGVYFCASSQDLRAIEGYTFGSGTRLTVV.